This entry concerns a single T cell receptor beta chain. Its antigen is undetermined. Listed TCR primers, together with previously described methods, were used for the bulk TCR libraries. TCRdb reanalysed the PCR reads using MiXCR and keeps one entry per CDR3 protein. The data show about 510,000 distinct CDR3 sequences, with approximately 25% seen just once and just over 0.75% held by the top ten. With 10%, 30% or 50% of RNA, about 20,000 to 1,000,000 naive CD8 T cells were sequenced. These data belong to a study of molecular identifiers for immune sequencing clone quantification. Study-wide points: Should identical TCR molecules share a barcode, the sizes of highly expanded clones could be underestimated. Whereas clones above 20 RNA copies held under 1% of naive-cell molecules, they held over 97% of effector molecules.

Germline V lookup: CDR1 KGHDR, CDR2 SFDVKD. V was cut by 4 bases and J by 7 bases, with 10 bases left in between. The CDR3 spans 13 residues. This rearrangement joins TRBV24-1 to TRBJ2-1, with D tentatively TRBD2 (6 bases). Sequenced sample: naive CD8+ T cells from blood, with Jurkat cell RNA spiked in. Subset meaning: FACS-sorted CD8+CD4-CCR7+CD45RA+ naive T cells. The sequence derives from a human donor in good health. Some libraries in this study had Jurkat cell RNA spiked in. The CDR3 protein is CATSDGSLNEQFF. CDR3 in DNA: TGTGCCACCAGTGACGGGAGTCTAAATGAGCAGTTCTTC.